A single sample gave rise to the 10 T cell receptor beta chains below, sequenced in a study of T cell responses to AZD1222 COVID-19 vaccine. The assay was immunoSEQ multiplex PCR, and TCRdb's table has in-frame clones only and misses some. The table has 100,000 to 150,000 clones, 85% to 90% seen once; the top ten hold more than 20%. The specimen was peripheral blood, collected on day 0 of AZD1222 vaccination. The source is an adult in good health.

V gene TRBV2 combines with J gene TRBJ1-1, with 7 bases aligning to TRBD1. The CDR3 sequence is 14 residues long. In germline, CDR1 is SNHLY, CDR2 FYNNEI. Losses at the gene ends were 6 bases for V and 4 bases for J; bases not matched to a gene: 8. The CDR3 region has the DNA TGTGCCAGCAGGACTGACAGGGTGGGCACTGAAGCTTTCTTT. Translation: CASRTDRVGTEAFF.

This chain links TRBV5-1 with TRBJ1-3; no clear D. Germline V gives CDR1 SGHRS, CDR2 YFSETQ. Trimming took off 0 bases at V and 4 bases at J, with 8 bases between the two ends. The CDR3 length is 14 residues. The CDR3 sequence: CASSLDLAGNTIYF. The CDR3 coding sequence is TGCGCCAGCAGCTTGGACTTAGCAGGAAACACCATATATTTT.

Only a few counts were recorded for this clone. The rearrangement links TRBV11-3 to TRBJ1-1, with 8 bases identical to TRBD1. Germline V CDR1 and CDR2: SGHNT, YENEEA. Trimming removed 4 bases from V and 1 base from J; junction bases left unmatched: 5. The CDR3 runs to 15 residues. This chain's CDR3 is CASSYAQGANTEAFF. CDR3 coding DNA: TGTGCCAGCAGCTACGCGCAGGGGGCGAACACTGAAGCTTTCTTT.

The CDR3 reads CASSQLAGDTQYF. The CDR3, as DNA: TGTGCCAGCTCACAACTAGCGGGAGATACGCAGTATTTT. V is TRBV18 and J is TRBJ2-3; 9 nucleotides align to TRBD2. V was clipped by 4 bases and J by 5 bases; unmatched bases: 1. This CDR3 is built from 13 residues. Germline lookup yields CDR1 KGHSH and CDR2 LQKENI.

This clone has just a few counts. The V gene is TRBV27, the J gene TRBJ1-2, with D maybe TRBD1 (5 bases). CDR1 and CDR2 from the germline V gene are MNHEY and SMNVEV (reference sequence). The CDR3 runs 17 residues. V was clipped by 6 bases and J by 6 bases, with 26 bases between them. CDR3 loop: CASRTRGLGGDLNGYTF. The CDR3 DNA reads as TGTGCCAGCAGGACACGTGGACTGGGAGGGGATCTAAATGGCTACACCTTC.

This chain uses TRBV5-6 with TRBJ2-2; D not certain. This CDR3 region has 13 residues. Germline CDR1 reads SGHDT; CDR2 reads YYEEEE. The V and J ends lost 2 bases and 6 bases respectively, with 8 bases between them. The CDR3 DNA reads as TGTGCCAGCAGCTTTGGAAGTGCCGGGGAGCTGTTTTTT. Protein: CASSFGSAGELFF.

The chain joins TRBV24-1 to TRBJ2-2; the D gene could be TRBD1 or TRBD2 (5 bases each). The V end lost 6 bases, the J end lost 0 bases, and 13 bases lay between the germline ends. CDR1 and CDR2 from the germline V gene are KGHDR and SFDVKD. This CDR3 has 16 amino acids. CDR3 sequence reads: CATSSPGTANTGELFF. In DNA, the CDR3 is TGTGCCACCAGTTCTCCAGGGACGGCGAACACCGGGGAGCTGTTTTTT.

This sequence joins TRBV4-1 and TRBJ2-1, with D perhaps TRBD1 (7 bases). Germline-derived CDR1 and CDR2 are MGHRA and YSYEKL. V was shortened by 0 bases and J by 4 bases, with 16 bases between the two germline ends. This CDR3 is 17 amino acids long. CDR3 bases: TGCGCCAGCAGCCAAGACCCCGGGCAGGGGGGATACAATGAGCAGTTCTTC. This sequence encodes CASSQDPGQGGYNEQFF.

The chain has TRBV18 and TRBJ2-7; tentatively, D is TRBD2 (5 bases). With 0 bases removed from V and 2 bases from J, the gap between germline ends came to 11 bases. Germline CDR1 is KGHSH and CDR2 is LQKENI. The CDR3 has 15 amino acids. The CDR3: CASSPPIDGAYEQYF. CDR3 nucleotides: TGTGCCAGCTCACCACCGATCGACGGGGCCTACGAGCAGTACTTC.

The CDR3 sequence is CASSYSSTGTGGTQYF. The CDR3 DNA is TGTGCCAGCAGTTATTCCTCAACCGGGACAGGGGGGACCCAGTACTTC. This chain links TRBV6-6 with TRBJ2-5, with 11 bases that match TRBD1. Germline CDR1 is MNHNY and CDR2 is SVGAGI (reference sequence). The V gene end was trimmed by 3 bases and the J gene end by 7 bases; junction bases not matched to a gene: 10. The CDR3 covers 16 residues.